Many counts were recorded for the clone carrying this T cell receptor beta chain. Its antigen is not identified. The sample originates from a study of glioma-infiltrating T cells. V was clipped by 7 bases and J by 3 bases; unmatched bases: 9. Looked up from germline, CDR1 is MDHEN and CDR2 is SYDVKM. The CDR3 sequence is 14 residues long. Findings and caveats of the study: Gliomas, especially low-grade, showed above-expected tissue-blood divergence; non-neoplastic patients showed below. Tissue and blood shared very few CDR3 sequences.

Amplification of TCR alpha and beta CDR3 regions from RNA used iRepertoire nested multiplex PCR. Input was roughly 95-450 ng of tissue mRNA or PBMC total RNA. TCRdb ran MiXCR on the multiplex PCR reads and lists one entry per CDR3 protein. Of roughly 200,000 distinct CDR3 sequences listed, approximately 30% are singletons. What was sequenced was glioma tissue, nonneoplastic brain tissue, or PBMCs (not recorded which). The rearrangement uses TRBV28 and TRBJ2-7, with 7 bases matching TRBD2. This sequence originates from a human donor with low-grade glioma or glioblastoma, undergoing nonglioma brain surgery, or in good health (not recorded which). The DNA for the CDR3 is TGTGCCAGCACCGTAAGCGGGGATCACTACGAGCAGTACTTC. Amino acid sequence: CASTVSGDHYEQYF.